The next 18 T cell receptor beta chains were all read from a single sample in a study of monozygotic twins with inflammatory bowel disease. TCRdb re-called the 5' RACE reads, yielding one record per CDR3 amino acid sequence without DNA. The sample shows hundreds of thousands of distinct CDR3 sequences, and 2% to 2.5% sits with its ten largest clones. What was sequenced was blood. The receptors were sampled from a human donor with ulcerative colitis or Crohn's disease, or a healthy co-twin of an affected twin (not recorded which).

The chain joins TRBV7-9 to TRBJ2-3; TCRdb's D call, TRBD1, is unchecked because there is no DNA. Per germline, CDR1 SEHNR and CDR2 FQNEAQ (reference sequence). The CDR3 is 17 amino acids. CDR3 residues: CASSSPRLGRDTDTQYF.

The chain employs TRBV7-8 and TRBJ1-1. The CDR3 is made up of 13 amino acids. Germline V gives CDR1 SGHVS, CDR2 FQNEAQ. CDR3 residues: CASSLAGHTEAFF.

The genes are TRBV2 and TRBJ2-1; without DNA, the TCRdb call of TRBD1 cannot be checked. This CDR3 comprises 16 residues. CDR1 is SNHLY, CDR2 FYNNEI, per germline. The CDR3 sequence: CASSVDLRSGAYEQFF.

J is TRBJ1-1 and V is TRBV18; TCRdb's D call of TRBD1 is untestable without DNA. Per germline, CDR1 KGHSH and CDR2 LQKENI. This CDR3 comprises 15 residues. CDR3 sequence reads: CASSPLGQMDTEAFF. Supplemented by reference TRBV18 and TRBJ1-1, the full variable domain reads NAGVMQNPRHLVRRRGQEARLRCSPMKGHSHVYWYRQLPEEGLKFMVYLQKENIIDESGMPKERFSAEFPKEGPSILRIQQVVRGDSAAYFCASSPLGQMDTEAFFGQGTRLTVV.

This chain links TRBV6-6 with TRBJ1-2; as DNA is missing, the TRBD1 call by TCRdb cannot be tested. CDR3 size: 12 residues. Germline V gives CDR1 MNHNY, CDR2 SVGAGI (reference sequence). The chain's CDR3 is CASTGQGGGYTF.

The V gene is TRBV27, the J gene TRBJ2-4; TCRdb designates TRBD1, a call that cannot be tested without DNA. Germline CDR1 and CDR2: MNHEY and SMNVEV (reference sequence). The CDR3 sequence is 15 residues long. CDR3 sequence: CASSWDRASKNIQYF.

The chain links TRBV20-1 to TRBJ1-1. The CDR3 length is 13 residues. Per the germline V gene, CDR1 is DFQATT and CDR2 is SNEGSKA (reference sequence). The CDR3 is CSPYRVKNTEAFF.

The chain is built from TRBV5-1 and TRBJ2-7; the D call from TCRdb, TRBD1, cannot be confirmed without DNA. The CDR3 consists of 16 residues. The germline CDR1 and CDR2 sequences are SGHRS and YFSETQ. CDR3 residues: CASSLNPGPLVYEQYF.

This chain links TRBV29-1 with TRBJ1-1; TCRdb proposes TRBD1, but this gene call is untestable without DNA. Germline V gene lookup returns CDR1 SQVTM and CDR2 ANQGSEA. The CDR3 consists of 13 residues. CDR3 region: CSVEGGPDTEAFF.

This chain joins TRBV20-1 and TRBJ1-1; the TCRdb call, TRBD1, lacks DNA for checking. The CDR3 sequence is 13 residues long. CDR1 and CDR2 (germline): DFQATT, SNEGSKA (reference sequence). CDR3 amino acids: CSASLAGVTEAFF.

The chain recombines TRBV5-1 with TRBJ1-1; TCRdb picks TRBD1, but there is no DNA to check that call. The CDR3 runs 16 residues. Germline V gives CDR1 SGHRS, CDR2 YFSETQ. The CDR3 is CASSTNTGQGWTEAFF.

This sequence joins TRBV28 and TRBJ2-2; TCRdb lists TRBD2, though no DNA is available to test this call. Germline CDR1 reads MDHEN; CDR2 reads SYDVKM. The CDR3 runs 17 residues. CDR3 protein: CASSPPGLAMNTGELFF.

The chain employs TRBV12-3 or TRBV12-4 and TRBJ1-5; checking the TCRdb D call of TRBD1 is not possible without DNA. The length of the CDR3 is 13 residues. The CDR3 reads CASSPTGDRAQHF.

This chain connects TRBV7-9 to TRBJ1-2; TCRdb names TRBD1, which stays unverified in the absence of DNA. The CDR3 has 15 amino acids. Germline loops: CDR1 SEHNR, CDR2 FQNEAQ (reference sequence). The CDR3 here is CASSPHPRLAEGYTF.

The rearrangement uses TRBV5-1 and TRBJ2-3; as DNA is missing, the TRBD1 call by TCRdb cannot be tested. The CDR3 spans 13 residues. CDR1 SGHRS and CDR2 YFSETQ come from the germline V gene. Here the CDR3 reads CASSPSLRDTQYF.

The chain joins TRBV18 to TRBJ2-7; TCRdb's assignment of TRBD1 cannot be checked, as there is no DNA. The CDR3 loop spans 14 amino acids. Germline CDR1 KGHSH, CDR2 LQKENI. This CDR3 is CASSPLRESYEQYF.

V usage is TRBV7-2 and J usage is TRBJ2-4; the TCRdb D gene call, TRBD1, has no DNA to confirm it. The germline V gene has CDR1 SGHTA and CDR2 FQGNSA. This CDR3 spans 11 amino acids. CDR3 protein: CASSAPGQQYF.

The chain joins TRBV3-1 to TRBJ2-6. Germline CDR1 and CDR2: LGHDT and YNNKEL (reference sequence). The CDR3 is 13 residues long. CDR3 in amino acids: CASSPWGANVLTF. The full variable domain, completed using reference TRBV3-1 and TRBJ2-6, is DTAVSQTPKYLVTQMGNDKSIKCEQNLGHDTMYWYKQDSKKFLKIMFSYNNKELIINETVPNRFSPKSPDKAHLNLHINSLELGDSAVYFCASSPWGANVLTFGAGSRLTVL.